These 32 T cell receptor beta chains originate from one sample sequenced in a study of blood T cell repertoires in COVID-19. Profiling relied on immunoSEQ multiplex PCR, and the TCRdb table lists in-frame clones only, not all of them. The sample includes 300,000 to 450,000 clones, over 75% of them seen just once. Sequences were obtained from peripheral blood. All receptors come from a woman aged 25 to 45 with COVID-19, enrolled during active disease.

The chain joins TRBV30 to TRBJ2-2, with D perhaps TRBD1 (6 bases). Per germline, CDR1 GTSNPN and CDR2 SVGIG (reference sequence). Trimming took off 4 bases at V and 2 bases at J, with 11 bases between the two ends. This CDR3 has 14 amino acids. The CDR3 spells CAWKQGINTGELFF. The CDR3 DNA reads as TGTGCCTGGAAACAGGGTATCAACACCGGGGAGCTGTTTTTT. The variable domain in full, completed from reference TRBV30 and TRBJ2-2, reads SQTIHQWPATLVQPVGSPLSLECTVEGTSNPNLYWYRQAAGRGLQLLFYSVGIGQISSEVPQNLSASRPQDRQFILSSKKLLLSDSGFYLCAWKQGINTGELFFGEGSRLTVL.

The J gene is TRBJ2-7, the V gene TRBV7-2; 9 bases are a match to TRBD1. J gave up 8 bases and V 2 bases, and 7 bases lay outside the gene matches. The germline CDR1 and CDR2 sequences are SGHTA and FQGNSA. The CDR3 runs 14 residues. CDR3 protein: CASSLIRTGDQQYF. CDR3 coding DNA: TGTGCCAGCAGCTTAATCCGGACAGGGGACCAGCAGTACTTC.

This chain joins TRBV10-2 and TRBJ2-7; 7 bases align to TRBD1. CDR1 WSHSY and CDR2 SAAADI come from the germline V gene. The ends lost 6 bases at V and 4 bases at J; junction bases unmatched: 0. The CDR3 is 11 residues long. This chain's CDR3 is CASRQGYEQYF. The DNA for the CDR3 is TGCGCCAGCAGACAGGGGTACGAGCAGTACTTC.

The CDR3 sequence is CASSPVWASIEQYF. The CDR3 region has the DNA TGTGCCAGCTCACCAGTATGGGCGTCAATCGAGCAGTACTTC. The rearrangement joins TRBV18 to TRBJ2-7; D not certain. The CDR3 is 14 amino acids. Trimming cost V 2 bases and J 6 bases, with 14 bases left between them. Germline values: CDR1 KGHSH, CDR2 LQKENI.

The V gene is TRBV6-6, the J gene TRBJ2-5; 12 nucleotides agree with TRBD1. The CDR3 runs 19 residues. V lost 6 bases to trimming and J lost 3 bases; unmatched junction nucleotides: 17. Germline V lookup: CDR1 MNHNY, CDR2 SVGAGI (reference sequence). The CDR3 DNA follows: TGTGCCAGCAGCTATACAAAACACCCGGGACAGGGGGCGAAAGAGACCCAGTACTTC. It yields the protein CASSYTKHPGQGAKETQYF.

This CDR3 is CSAPAGRGTEAFF. CDR3 sequence (DNA): TGCAGCGCCCCGGCCGGCCGGGGCACTGAAGCTTTCTTT. The chain links TRBV29-1 to TRBJ1-1; D not certain. V lost 7 bases and J lost 4, with 16 bases in between. Germline values: CDR1 SQVTM, CDR2 ANQGSEA. The CDR3 covers 13 residues.

The J gene is TRBJ2-1, the V gene TRBV6-2 or TRBV6-3, with 7 nucleotides matching TRBD2. The CDR3 runs 16 residues. The germline CDR1 and CDR2 sequences are MNHEY and SVGEGT. Trimming cost V 2 bases and J 0 bases; bases outside gene matches: 4. The CDR3 here is CASSYQLAPSYNEQFF. The CDR3 DNA reads TGTGCCAGCAGTTACCAACTAGCGCCCTCCTACAATGAGCAGTTCTTC.

The sample holds one count of this clone. This chain connects TRBV28 to TRBJ2-5; possible D gene TRBD1, 6 bases. The CDR3 consists of 14 residues. Germline assignment: CDR1 MDHEN and CDR2 SYDVKM. Trimming removed 2 bases at V and 5 bases at J, with 12 bases between. DNA for the CDR3: TGTGCCAGCAGTTTAACCAGGGGAAGGGAGACCCAGTACTTC. It codes for CASSLTRGRETQYF.

The genes are TRBV19 and TRBJ1-5; no reliable D call. The CDR3 length is 13 residues. Trimming cost V 3 bases and J 6 bases, with 9 bases left between them. Germline CDR1 LNHDA, CDR2 SQIVND (reference sequence). This chain's CDR3 is CASSISRGQPQHF. The CDR3 DNA is TGTGCCAGTAGTATCAGCCGGGGTCAGCCCCAGCATTTT. The whole variable domain, remainder taken from reference TRBV19 and TRBJ1-5, is DGGITQSPKYLFRKEGQNVTLSCEQNLNHDAMYWYRQDPGQGLRLIYYSQIVNDFQKGDIAEGYSVSREKKESFPLTVTSAQKNPTAFYLCASSISRGQPQHFGDGTRLSIL.

This clone was picked up a small number of times. Other DNA sequences in the sample encode the same CDR3. The chain employs TRBV19 and TRBJ2-2; TRBD1 matches at 10 bases. V shed 6 bases, J shed 4 bases, and the junction held 5 bases outside the gene matches. This CDR3 is 15 amino acids long. The germline V gene encodes CDR1 LNHDA and CDR2 SQIVND (reference sequence). This chain's CDR3 is CASSAGQGSTGELFF. CDR3 in DNA: TGTGCCAGTAGCGCGGGACAGGGGAGCACCGGGGAGCTGTTTTTT.

V usage is TRBV9 and J usage is TRBJ1-1; TRBD1 matches at 10 bases. Trimming cost V 1 base and J 5 bases; bases outside gene matches: 5. CDR3 size: 15 residues. Germline values: CDR1 SGDLS, CDR2 YYNGEE. The CDR3 DNA reads as TGTGCCAGCAGCGTACTGGGACAGGGGAGAACTGAAGCTTTCTTT. Amino acid sequence: CASSVLGQGRTEAFF.

The chain recombines TRBV28 with TRBJ1-4; the D is unclear. The CDR3 loop spans 15 amino acids. Germline values: CDR1 MDHEN, CDR2 SYDVKM. Trimming removed 5 bases at V and 1 base at J, with 11 bases between. The CDR3 DNA is TGTGCCAGCAGTCCCATCGGGGAAACTAATGAAAAACTGTTTTTT. It is translated as CASSPIGETNEKLFF. The full variable domain, with the rest looked up from reference TRBV28 and TRBJ1-4, is DVKVTQSSRYLVKRTGEKVFLECVQDMDHENMFWYRQDPGLGLRLIYFSYDVKMKEKGDIPEGYSVSREKKERFSLILESASTNQTSMYLCASSPIGETNEKLFFGSGTQLSVL.

The CDR3 region has the DNA TGTGCCAGTAGTATCCAGGGGCGGGAGACCCAGTACTTC. Protein product: CASSIQGRETQYF. The V call is TRBV19, the J call TRBJ2-5, with D possibly matching TRBD1 (6 bases). V was trimmed by 3 bases and J by 5 bases, leaving 10 bases between them. The CDR3 has 13 amino acids. CDR1 is LNHDA and CDR2 is SQIVND in the germline V gene (reference sequence).

In this sample, this clone turned up a few times. The CDR3 DNA sequence: TGTGCCAGTAGTCCCGGGTTTAGAACTAATGAAAAACTGTTTTTT. Its protein is CASSPGFRTNEKLFF. The V call is TRBV19, the J call TRBJ1-4; D is unresolved. With 5 bases removed from V and 1 base from J, the gap between germline ends came to 11 bases. CDR3 length: 15 residues. Germline V gene lookup returns CDR1 LNHDA and CDR2 SQIVND (reference sequence). The whole variable domain, remainder taken from reference TRBV19 and TRBJ1-4, is DGGITQSPKYLFRKEGQNVTLSCEQNLNHDAMYWYRQDPGQGLRLIYYSQIVNDFQKGDIAEGYSVSREKKESFPLTVTSAQKNPTAFYLCASSPGFRTNEKLFFGSGTQLSVL.

The chain combines TRBV19 with TRBJ2-6; TRBD2 aligns across 7 bases. V was pared by 2 bases and J by 0 bases, with 7 bases of the junction left unmatched. CDR3 length: 18 amino acids. In germline, CDR1 is LNHDA, CDR2 SQIVND (reference sequence). CDR3 sequence: CASSISGTSRSGANVLTF. The CDR3 bases are TGTGCCAGTAGTATAAGCGGGACGTCCCGCTCTGGGGCCAACGTCCTGACTTTC. Together with reference TRBV19 and TRBJ2-6, the CDR3 gives the full variable domain: DGGITQSPKYLFRKEGQNVTLSCEQNLNHDAMYWYRQDPGQGLRLIYYSQIVNDFQKGDIAEGYSVSREKKESFPLTVTSAQKNPTAFYLCASSISGTSRSGANVLTFGAGSRLTVL.

This sequence joins TRBV5-6 and TRBJ2-1, with TRBD2 identical over 11 bases. Trimming removed 4 bases from V and 7 bases from J; junction bases left unmatched: 7. Germline loops: CDR1 SGHDT, CDR2 YYEEEE. This CDR3 is built from 15 residues. The CDR3 DNA reads as TGTGCCAGCAGCATGGAAACTAGCGGGAGTAATGAGCAGTTCTTC. Its protein product is CASSMETSGSNEQFF. Filled out from reference TRBV5-6 and TRBJ2-1, the complete variable domain reads DAGVTQSPTHLIKTRGQQVTLRCSPKSGHDTVSWYQQALGQGPQFIFQYYEEEERQRGNFPDRFSGHQFPNYSSELNVNALLLGDSALYLCASSMETSGSNEQFFGPGTRLTVL.

V gene TRBV9 combines with J gene TRBJ2-7, with 9 bases matching TRBD2. The CDR3 is made up of 15 amino acids. The germline CDR1 and CDR2 sequences are SGDLS and YYNGEE. J lost 2 bases, V lost 0 bases, and 3 bases had no gene match. CDR3 sequence (DNA): TGTGCCAGCAGCGTAGGAGGGACTAGCCCCTACGAGCAGTACTTC. Protein: CASSVGGTSPYEQYF.

The rearrangement joins TRBV6-5 to TRBJ2-5, with a weak D call TRBD2 (6 bases). CDR3 length equals 13 residues. Trimming removed 6 bases from V and 4 bases from J, with 12 bases in between. Per the germline V gene, CDR1 is MNHEY and CDR2 is SVGAGI. The CDR3 loop reads CASSLEEGETQYF. Written as DNA, the CDR3 is TGTGCCAGCAGCTTAGAGGAGGGAGAGACCCAGTACTTC.

Only a few counts were recorded for this clone. Written as DNA, the CDR3 is TGTGCCAGCCGTAAGCGGGAGGGTACAGATACGCAGTATTTT. Protein product: CASRKREGTDTQYF. The chain combines TRBV2 with TRBJ2-3; 10 bases align to TRBD2. Germline trimming cut 8 bases from V and 3 bases from J; bases unmatched to any gene: 5. From germline, CDR1 is SNHLY and CDR2 FYNNEI. The CDR3 covers 14 residues.

V is TRBV7-3 and J is TRBJ2-7; the D gene is possibly TRBD1 (5 bases). This CDR3 comprises 12 residues. V was clipped by 4 bases and J by 6 bases, with 10 bases between them. Germline-derived CDR1 and CDR2 are SGHTA and FQGTGA. CDR3 bases: TGTGCCAGCAGCTCCGTGGGGCGCGAGCAGTACTTC. Translation: CASSSVGREQYF.

The gene calls are TRBV3-1 (or the pseudogene TRBV3-2) and TRBJ2-3; weak D call: TRBD2 (7 bases). The CDR3 totals 13 residues. The V end lost 4 bases, the J end lost 9 bases, and 14 bases lay between the germline ends. The germline V gene has CDR1 LGHDT and CDR2 YNNKEL (reference sequence). CDR3 DNA sequence: TGTGCCAGCAGCCCAGGGGAGGGTTCAACGCAGTATTTT. Protein product: CASSPGEGSTQYF.

J is TRBJ1-5 and V is TRBV5-5; the D is unclear. CDR3 length: 15 residues. In germline, CDR1 is SGHKS, CDR2 YYEKEE (reference sequence). V lost 0 bases and J 0 bases, leaving 7 bases between the germline ends. The CDR3 sequence: CASSLADYSNQPQHF. The CDR3 nucleotides read TGTGCCAGCAGCTTGGCGGACTATAGCAATCAGCCCCAGCATTTT. Full variable domain (missing parts from reference TRBV5-5 and TRBJ1-5): DAGVTQSPTHLIKTRGQQVTLRCSPISGHKSVSWYQQVLGQGPQFIFQYYEKEERGRGNFPDRFSARQFPNYSSELNVNALLLGDSALYLCASSLADYSNQPQHFGDGTRLSIL.

Here the CDR3 DNA reads TGTGCCAGCAGCCAGGCGACAGGGGGAAACATTCAGTACTTC. Translation gives CASSQATGGNIQYF. The V call is TRBV3-1 (or the pseudogene TRBV3-2), the J call TRBJ2-4; 9 positions agree with TRBD1. Unmatched junction bases numbered 3, after V lost 3 bases and J lost 6 bases. Per the germline V gene, CDR1 is LGHDT and CDR2 is YNNKEL (reference sequence). CDR3 length: 14 amino acids.

V gene TRBV6-5 combines with J gene TRBJ2-3, with 12 bases aligning to TRBD2. This CDR3 is 14 amino acids long. The ends lost 10 bases at V and 4 bases at J; junction bases unmatched: 6. CDR1 MNHEY and CDR2 SVGAGI come from the germline V gene. CDR3 DNA sequence: TGTGCCACCACGACTAGCGGGAGATCAGATACGCAGTATTTT. Amino acid sequence: CATTTSGRSDTQYF.

The chain links TRBV29-1 to TRBJ2-2; 10 nucleotides align to TRBD2. The CDR3 runs to 16 residues. Germline V gene lookup returns CDR1 SQVTM and CDR2 ANQGSEA. Trimming removed 1 base from V and 6 bases from J; junction bases left unmatched: 8. CDR3 sequence reads: CSVEVAASGSPGELFF. The CDR3 DNA is TGCAGCGTTGAAGTCGCGGCTAGCGGGAGCCCCGGGGAGCTGTTTTTT.

This clone was observed a few times. J is TRBJ2-2 and V is TRBV27; a weak D match, TRBD2 (5 bases). CDR3 length equals 15 residues. V was pared by 7 bases and J by 7 bases, with 19 bases between. Germline V gives CDR1 MNHEY, CDR2 SMNVEV (reference sequence). CDR3 sequence reads: CASKKEDALGGELFF. In nucleotides, the CDR3 is TGTGCCAGCAAGAAGGAGGACGCCCTCGGCGGGGAGCTGTTTTTT.

This clone showed up just a few times. The gene calls are TRBV6-2 or TRBV6-3 and TRBJ1-5; 7 bases map to TRBD1. This CDR3 spans 14 amino acids. V dropped 6 bases and J dropped 1; count of bases not matched to a gene: 3. CDR1 is MNHEY, CDR2 SVGEGT, per germline. CDR3 protein: CASSHRGSNQPQHF. CDR3 coding DNA: TGTGCCAGCAGCCACAGGGGCAGCAATCAGCCCCAGCATTTT.

J is TRBJ1-1 and V is TRBV7-9, with a possible D match to TRBD1 (6 bases). This CDR3 is 14 amino acids long. The V gene's germline CDR1 is SEHNR and CDR2 FQNEAQ (reference sequence). V lost 5 bases to trimming and J lost 1 base, with 11 bases between them. CDR3 sequence: CASSPDRWNTEAFF. The CDR3 DNA is TGTGCCAGCAGCCCCGACAGGTGGAACACTGAAGCTTTCTTT.

This clone has more than one count but fewer than ten. The J gene is TRBJ2-7, the V gene TRBV25-1; possibly TRBD2 for D (6 bases). V was pared by 2 bases and J by 4 bases, with 15 bases between. Per germline, CDR1 MGHDK and CDR2 SYGVNS. This CDR3 is 15 amino acids long. Written as DNA, the CDR3 is TGTGCCAGCAGTGAAATTGCGGGCCGGGGGTACGAGCAGTACTTC. It encodes CASSEIAGRGYEQYF.

The chain uses TRBV5-4 and TRBJ2-5; D may be TRBD2 (5 bases). The CDR3 is made up of 16 amino acids. Per germline, CDR1 SGHNT and CDR2 YYREEE (reference sequence). Between the trimmed V and J ends, which lost 4 bases and 2 bases, there was a span of 18 bases. The CDR3 is CASSPMGMREQETQYF. The CDR3 DNA reads as TGTGCCAGCAGCCCTATGGGTATGAGGGAACAAGAGACCCAGTACTTC.

CDR3: CASSISSGSINEQFF. CDR3 in DNA: TGCGCCAGCAGCATCTCTAGCGGGAGTATAAATGAGCAGTTCTTC. The genes are TRBV5-1 and TRBJ2-1; 10 bases match TRBD2. This CDR3 is built from 15 residues. Germline loops: CDR1 SGHRS, CDR2 YFSETQ. Trimming removed 4 bases from V and 7 bases from J; junction bases left unmatched: 8.

The chain links TRBV6-6 to TRBJ1-2, with 7 bases that match TRBD1. CDR3 size: 13 residues. V trimming: 0 bases; J trimming: 9 bases; junction bases outside the gene matches: 4. CDR1 MNHNY and CDR2 SVGAGI come from the germline V gene (reference sequence). CDR3 residues: CASSYSGTDRYTF. For the CDR3, the DNA is TGTGCCAGCAGTTACTCCGGGACAGATCGCTACACCTTC.